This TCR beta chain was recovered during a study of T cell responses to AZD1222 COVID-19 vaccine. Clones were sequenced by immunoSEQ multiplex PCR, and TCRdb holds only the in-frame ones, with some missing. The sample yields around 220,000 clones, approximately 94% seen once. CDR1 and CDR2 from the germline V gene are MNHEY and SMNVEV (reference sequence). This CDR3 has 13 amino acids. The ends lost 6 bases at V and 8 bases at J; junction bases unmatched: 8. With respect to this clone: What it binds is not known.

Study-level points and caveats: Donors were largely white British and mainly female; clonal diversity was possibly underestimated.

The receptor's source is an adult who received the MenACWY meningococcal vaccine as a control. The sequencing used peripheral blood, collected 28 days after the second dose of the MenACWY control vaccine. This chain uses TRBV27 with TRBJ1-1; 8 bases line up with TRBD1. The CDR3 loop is CASRRTGYREAFF. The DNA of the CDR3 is TGTGCCAGCAGACGGACAGGGTATCGCGAAGCTTTCTTT.